Listed below are T cell receptor beta chains from one sample, sequenced in a study of blood T cell repertoires in COVID-19. This table comes from immunoSEQ multiplex PCR, and its TCRdb copy is limited to in-frame clones, with some not included. Altogether 100,000 to 150,000 clones are present, around two thirds being singletons, with the ten largest covering under 2.5%. Input material: peripheral blood. The receptors come from a woman between 65 and 79 years old with acute or convalescent COVID-19. CDR3s include the opening cysteine and the closing phenylalanine or tryptophan. The D gene is left open where the match is weak. Clone size is stated in some rows and not others, as once, few, many or a class when expanded.

d_gene	v_gene	j_gene	len	abundance	CDR3aa	CDR3nt
-	TRBV2	TRBJ2-1	13	-	CASSRGSYNEQFF	TGTGCCAGCAGTAGGGGCTCCTACAATGAGCAGTTCTTC
-	TRBV2	TRBJ2-1	14	-	CASSGEALYNEQFF	TGTGCCAGCAGTGGAGAAGCGTTATACAATGAGCAGTTCTTC
-	TRBV28	TRBJ2-7	15	-	CASSSIRGYSHEQYF	TGTGCCAGCAGCTCCATCAGGGGATATTCGCACGAGCAGTACTTC
TRBD2	TRBV2	TRBJ2-5	16	-	CASSSKTSGGSETQYF	TGTGCCAGCAGTTCTAAAACTAGCGGGGGGTCAGAGACCCAGTACTTC
-	TRBV7-9	TRBJ2-2	15	once	CASSLAGPDTGELFF	TGTGCCAGCAGCTTAGCTGGGCCCGACACCGGGGAGCTGTTTTTT
TRBD1	TRBV5-1	TRBJ1-6	15	-	CASSLVTGSDSPLHF	TGCGCCAGCAGCTTGGTGACAGGGAGTGATTCACCCCTCCACTTT
-	TRBV6-5	TRBJ1-2	12	-	CASSYSGGDYTF	TGTGCCAGCAGTTACTCGGGGGGGGACTACACCTTC
TRBD2	TRBV11-2	TRBJ2-7	15	-	CASSLADSGSYEQYF	TGTGCCAGCAGCTTAGCCGATAGCGGGTCCTACGAGCAGTACTTC
-	TRBV10-1	TRBJ2-5	13	-	CASSEWSLGTQYF	TGCGCCAGCAGTGAGTGGAGCTTGGGGACCCAGTACTTC
TRBD1	TRBV29-1	TRBJ2-6	18	-	CSVLKRTGLSSGANVLTF	TGCAGCGTTCTAAAGCGGACAGGGCTCTCGTCTGGGGCCAACGTCCTGACTTTC
TRBD2	TRBV6-1	TRBJ2-5	15	-	CASSELAGGQETQYF	TGTGCCAGCAGTGAATTAGCGGGGGGGCAAGAGACCCAGTACTTC
-	TRBV19	TRBJ1-1	13	-	CASSMARNTEAFF	TGTGCCAGTAGTATGGCCAGGAACACTGAAGCTTTCTTT
-	TRBV7-3	TRBJ2-3	13	-	CASSFMEADTQYF	TGTGCCAGCAGCTTTATGGAGGCAGATACGCAGTATTTT
TRBD1	TRBV10-3	TRBJ1-3	17	-	CAIRGVSGQGSGNTIYF	TGTGCCATCAGGGGGGTATCGGGACAGGGGAGCGGAAACACCATATATTTT
TRBD1	TRBV4-2	TRBJ1-2	15	-	CASSQLGTDHYGYTF	TGTGCCAGCAGCCAGCTAGGGACAGATCACTATGGCTACACCTTC
-	TRBV2	TRBJ2-2	16	-	CASSDPDTPRTGELFF	TGTGCCAGCAGTGACCCGGACACCCCTAGGACCGGGGAGCTGTTTTTT
-	TRBV18	TRBJ2-5	15	-	CASSPPEFRAETQYF	TGTGCCAGCTCACCACCTGAGTTCAGGGCAGAGACCCAGTACTTC
-	TRBV21-1	TRBJ1-4	15	-	CASSKGLRGNEKLFF	TGTGCCAGCAGCAAAGGGCTCAGGGGGAATGAAAAACTGTTTTTT
-	TRBV4-1	TRBJ1-1	14	-	CASRRTGSVAEAFF	TGCGCCAGCAGAAGGACGGGGAGCGTGGCTGAAGCTTTCTTT
-	TRBV28	TRBJ1-2	12	-	CASSPEESGYTF	TGTGCCAGCAGTCCCGAGGAATCCGGCTACACCTTC
TRBD1	TRBV29-1	TRBJ2-7	15	-	CSVEARTGISYEQYF	TGCAGCGTTGAAGCTAGGACAGGGATCTCCTACGAGCAGTACTTC
TRBD1	TRBV4-2	TRBJ2-4	21	-	CASSPRLQGPPPRIAKNIQYF	TGTGCCAGCAGCCCCAGACTACAGGGGCCCCCGCCTCGAATAGCCAAAAACATTCAGTACTTC
-	TRBV2	TRBJ1-5	13	-	CASSDNPGLSQHF	TGTGCCAGCAGTGACAACCCAGGGTTGTCCCAGCATTTT
-	TRBV29-1	TRBJ2-7	13	-	CSVEELVAGEQYF	TGCAGCGTTGAAGAATTGGTTGCGGGGGAGCAGTACTTC
TRBD1	TRBV12-3/TRBV12-4	TRBJ1-6	13	-	CASSFDRGSPLHF	TGTGCCAGCAGTTTCGACAGGGGTTCACCCCTCCACTTT
-	TRBV4-2	TRBJ1-1	16	-	CASSQEGGRKNTEAFF	TGTGCCAGCAGCCAAGAAGGCGGCAGAAAAAACACTGAAGCTTTCTTT
-	TRBV18	TRBJ1-2	16	few	CASSPRIVLEADGYTF	TGTGCCAGCTCACCAAGGATCGTTTTGGAGGCCGATGGCTACACCTTC
TRBD1	TRBV10-1	TRBJ2-3	15	-	CASSETGGMADTQYF	TGCGCCAGCAGTGAGACAGGGGGCATGGCAGATACGCAGTATTTT